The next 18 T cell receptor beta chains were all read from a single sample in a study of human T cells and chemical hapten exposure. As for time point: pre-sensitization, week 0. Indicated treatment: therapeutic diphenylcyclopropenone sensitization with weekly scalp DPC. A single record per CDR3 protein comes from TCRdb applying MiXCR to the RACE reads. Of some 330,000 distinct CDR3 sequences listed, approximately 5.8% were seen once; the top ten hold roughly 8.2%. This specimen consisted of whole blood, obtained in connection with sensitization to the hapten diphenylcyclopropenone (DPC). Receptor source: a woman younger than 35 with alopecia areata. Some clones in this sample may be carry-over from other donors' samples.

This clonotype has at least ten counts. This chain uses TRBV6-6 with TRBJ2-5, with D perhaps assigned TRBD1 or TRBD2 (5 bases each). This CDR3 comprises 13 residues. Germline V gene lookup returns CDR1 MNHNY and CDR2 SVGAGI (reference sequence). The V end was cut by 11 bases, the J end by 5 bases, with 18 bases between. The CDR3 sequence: CAGHRGWGETQYF. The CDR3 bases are TGTGCCGGCCACCGGGGTTGGGGGGAGACCCAGTACTTC.

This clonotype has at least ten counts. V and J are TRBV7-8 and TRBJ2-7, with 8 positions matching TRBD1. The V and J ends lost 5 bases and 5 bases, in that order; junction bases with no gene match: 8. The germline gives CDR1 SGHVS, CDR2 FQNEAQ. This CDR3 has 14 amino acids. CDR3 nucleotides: TGTGCCAGCAGCACGGACAGGGTGTCTGACGAGCAGTACTTC. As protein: CASSTDRVSDEQYF.

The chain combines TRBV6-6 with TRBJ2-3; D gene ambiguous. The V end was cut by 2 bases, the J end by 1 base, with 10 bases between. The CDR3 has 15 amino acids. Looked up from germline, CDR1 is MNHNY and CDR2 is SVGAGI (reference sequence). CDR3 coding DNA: TGTGCCAGCAGTTACAGGAACGGAGGCACAGATACGCAGTATTTT. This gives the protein CASSYRNGGTDTQYF.

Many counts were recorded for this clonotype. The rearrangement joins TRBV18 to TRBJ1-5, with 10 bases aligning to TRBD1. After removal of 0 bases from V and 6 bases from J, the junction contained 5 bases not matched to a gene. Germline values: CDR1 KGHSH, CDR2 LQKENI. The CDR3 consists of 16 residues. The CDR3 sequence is CASSPPIGTGVQPQHF. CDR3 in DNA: TGTGCCAGCTCACCACCGATTGGGACAGGGGTTCAGCCCCAGCATTTT.

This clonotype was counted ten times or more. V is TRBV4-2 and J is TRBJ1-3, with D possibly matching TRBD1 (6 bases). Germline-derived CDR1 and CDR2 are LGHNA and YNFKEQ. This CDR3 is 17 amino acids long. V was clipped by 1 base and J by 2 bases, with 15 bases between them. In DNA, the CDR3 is TGTGCCAGCAGCCAAGGAGAGGGGGAGTTCACTGGAAACACCATATATTTT. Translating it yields CASSQGEGEFTGNTIYF.

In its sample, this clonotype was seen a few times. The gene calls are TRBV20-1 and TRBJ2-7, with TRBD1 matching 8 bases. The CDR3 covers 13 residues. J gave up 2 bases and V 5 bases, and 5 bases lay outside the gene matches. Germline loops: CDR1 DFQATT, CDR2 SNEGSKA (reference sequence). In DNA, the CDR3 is TGCAGTGCTTTAGGACAGGGAACCTACGAGCAGTACTTC. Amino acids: CSALGQGTYEQYF.

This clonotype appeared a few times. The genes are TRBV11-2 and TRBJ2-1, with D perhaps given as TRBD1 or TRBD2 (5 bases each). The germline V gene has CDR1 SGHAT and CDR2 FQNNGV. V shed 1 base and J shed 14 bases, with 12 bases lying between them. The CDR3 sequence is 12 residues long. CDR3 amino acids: CASSLGGASKFF. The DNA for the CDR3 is TGTGCCAGCAGCTTAGGAGGGGCTAGTAAGTTCTTC.

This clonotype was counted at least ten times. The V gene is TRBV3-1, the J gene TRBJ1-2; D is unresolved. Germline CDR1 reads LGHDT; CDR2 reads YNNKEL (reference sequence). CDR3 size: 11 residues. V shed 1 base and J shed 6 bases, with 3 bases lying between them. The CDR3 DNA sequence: TGTGCCAGCAGCCAAGCGCATGGCTACACCTTC. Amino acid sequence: CASSQAHGYTF. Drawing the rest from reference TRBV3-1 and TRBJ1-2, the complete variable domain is DTAVSQTPKYLVTQMGNDKSIKCEQNLGHDTMYWYKQDSKKFLKIMFSYNNKELIINETVPNRFSPKSPDKAHLNLHINSLELGDSAVYFCASSQAHGYTFGSGTRLTVV.

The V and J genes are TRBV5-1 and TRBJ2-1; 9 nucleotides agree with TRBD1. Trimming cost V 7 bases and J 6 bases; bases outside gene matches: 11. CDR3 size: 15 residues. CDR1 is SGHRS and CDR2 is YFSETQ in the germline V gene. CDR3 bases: TGCGCCAGCCACCCCCGGGACAGGGCATCCAATGAGCAGTTCTTC. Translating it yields CASHPRDRASNEQFF.

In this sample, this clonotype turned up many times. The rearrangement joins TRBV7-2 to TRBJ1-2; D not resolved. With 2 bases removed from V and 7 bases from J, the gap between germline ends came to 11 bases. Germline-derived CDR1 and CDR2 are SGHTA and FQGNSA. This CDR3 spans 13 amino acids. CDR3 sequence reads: CASSLNPVSGYTF. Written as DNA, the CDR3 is TGTGCCAGCAGCTTAAATCCGGTTTCTGGCTACACCTTC.

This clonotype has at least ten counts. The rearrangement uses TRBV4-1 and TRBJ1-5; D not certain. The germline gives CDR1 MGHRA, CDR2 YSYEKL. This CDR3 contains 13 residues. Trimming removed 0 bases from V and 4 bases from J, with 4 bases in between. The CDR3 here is CASSQESNQPQHF. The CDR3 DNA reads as TGCGCCAGCAGCCAAGAGTCAAATCAGCCCCAGCATTTT.

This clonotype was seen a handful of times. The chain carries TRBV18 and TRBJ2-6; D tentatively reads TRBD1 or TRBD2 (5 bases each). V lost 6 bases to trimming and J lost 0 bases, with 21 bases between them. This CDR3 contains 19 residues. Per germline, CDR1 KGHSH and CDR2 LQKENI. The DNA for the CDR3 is TGTGCCAGCTCCCCCCTCCGGGGCAGCGCCATCTCTGGGGCCAACGTCCTGACTTTC. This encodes CASSPLRGSAISGANVLTF.

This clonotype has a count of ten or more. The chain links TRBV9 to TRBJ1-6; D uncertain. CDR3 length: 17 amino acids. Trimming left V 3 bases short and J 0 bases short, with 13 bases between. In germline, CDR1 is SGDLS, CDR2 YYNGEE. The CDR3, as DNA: TGTGCCAGCAGCGGTGTCCCTTTGGGCTCCTATAATTCACCCCTCCACTTT. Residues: CASSGVPLGSYNSPLHF.

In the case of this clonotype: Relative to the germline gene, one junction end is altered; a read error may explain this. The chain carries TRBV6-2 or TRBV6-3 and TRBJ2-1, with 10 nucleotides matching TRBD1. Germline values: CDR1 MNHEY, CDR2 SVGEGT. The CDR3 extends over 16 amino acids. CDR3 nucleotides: TGTGCCAGCAGTCACTCCGACAGGGGGCGGCGGGAGGAGCAGTTCTTC. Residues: CASSHSDRGRREEQFF.

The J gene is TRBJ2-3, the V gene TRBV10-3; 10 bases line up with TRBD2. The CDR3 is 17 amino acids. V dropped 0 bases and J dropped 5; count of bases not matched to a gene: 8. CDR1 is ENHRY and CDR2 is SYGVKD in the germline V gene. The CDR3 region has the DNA TGTGCCATCAGTGAGTCGATGTCTAGCGGGGGTATAGATACGCAGTATTTT. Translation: CAISESMSSGGIDTQYF.

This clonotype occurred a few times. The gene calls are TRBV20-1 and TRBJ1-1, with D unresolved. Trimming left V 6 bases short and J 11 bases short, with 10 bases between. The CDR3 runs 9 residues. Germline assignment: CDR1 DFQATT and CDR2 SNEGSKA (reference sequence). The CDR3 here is CSADLWAFF. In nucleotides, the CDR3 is TGCAGTGCGGACCTATGGGCTTTCTTT.

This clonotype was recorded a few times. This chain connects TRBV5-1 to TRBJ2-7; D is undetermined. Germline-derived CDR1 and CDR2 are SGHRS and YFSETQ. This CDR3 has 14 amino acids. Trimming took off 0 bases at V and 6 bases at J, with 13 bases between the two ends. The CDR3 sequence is CASSLEALEVEQYF. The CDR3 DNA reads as TGCGCCAGCAGCTTGGAGGCCCTCGAGGTCGAGCAGTACTTC. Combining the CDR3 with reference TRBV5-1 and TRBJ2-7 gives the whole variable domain KAGVTQTPRYLIKTRGQQVTLSCSPISGHRSVSWYQQTPGQGLQFLFEYFSETQRNKGNFPGRFSGRQFSNSRSEMNVSTLELGDSALYLCASSLEALEVEQYFGPGTRLTVT.

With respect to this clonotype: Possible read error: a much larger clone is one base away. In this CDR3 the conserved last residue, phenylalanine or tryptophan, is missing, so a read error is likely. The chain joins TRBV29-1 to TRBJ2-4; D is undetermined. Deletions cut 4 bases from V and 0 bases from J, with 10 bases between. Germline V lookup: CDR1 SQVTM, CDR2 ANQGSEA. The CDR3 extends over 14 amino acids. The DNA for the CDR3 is TGCAGCGTTGTTGGGATAGTAGCCAAAAACATTCAGTACATC. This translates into CSVVGIVAKNIQYI.